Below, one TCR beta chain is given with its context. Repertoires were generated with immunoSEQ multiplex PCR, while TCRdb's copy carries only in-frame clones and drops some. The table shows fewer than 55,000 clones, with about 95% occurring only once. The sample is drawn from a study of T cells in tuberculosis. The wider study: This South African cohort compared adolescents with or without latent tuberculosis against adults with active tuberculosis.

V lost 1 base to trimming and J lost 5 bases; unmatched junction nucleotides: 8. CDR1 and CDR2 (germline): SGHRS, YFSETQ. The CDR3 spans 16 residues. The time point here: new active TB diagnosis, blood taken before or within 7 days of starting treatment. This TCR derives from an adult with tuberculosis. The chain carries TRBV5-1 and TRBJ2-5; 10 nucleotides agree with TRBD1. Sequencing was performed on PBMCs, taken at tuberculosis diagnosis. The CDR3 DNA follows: TGCGCCAGCAGCTTGTTGGGGACAGGGGTTTGGGAGACCCAGTACTTC. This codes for CASSLLGTGVWETQYF.